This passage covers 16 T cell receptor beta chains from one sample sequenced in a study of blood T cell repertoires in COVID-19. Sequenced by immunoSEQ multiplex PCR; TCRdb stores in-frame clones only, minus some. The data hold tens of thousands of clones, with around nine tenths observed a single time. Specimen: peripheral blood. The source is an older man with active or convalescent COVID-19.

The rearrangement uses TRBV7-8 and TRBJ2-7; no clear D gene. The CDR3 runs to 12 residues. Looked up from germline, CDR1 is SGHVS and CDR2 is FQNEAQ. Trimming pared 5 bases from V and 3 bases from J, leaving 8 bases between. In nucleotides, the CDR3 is TGTGCCAGCAGCCCTTATCTCTACGAGCAGTACTTC. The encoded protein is CASSPYLYEQYF.

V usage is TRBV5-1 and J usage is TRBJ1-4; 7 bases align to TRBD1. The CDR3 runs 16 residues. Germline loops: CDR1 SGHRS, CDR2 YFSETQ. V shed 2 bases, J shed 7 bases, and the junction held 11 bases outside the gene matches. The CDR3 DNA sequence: TGCGCCAGCAGCTTCCGTCCCGGGACAGAGTTTGAAAAACTGTTTTTT. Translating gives CASSFRPGTEFEKLFF.

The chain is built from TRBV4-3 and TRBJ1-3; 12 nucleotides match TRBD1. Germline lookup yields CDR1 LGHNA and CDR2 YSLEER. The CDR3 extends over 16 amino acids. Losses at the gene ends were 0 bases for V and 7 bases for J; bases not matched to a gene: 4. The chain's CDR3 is CASSQDPGQGANTIYF. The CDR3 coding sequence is TGCGCCAGCAGCCAAGATCCGGGACAGGGGGCTAACACCATATATTTT.

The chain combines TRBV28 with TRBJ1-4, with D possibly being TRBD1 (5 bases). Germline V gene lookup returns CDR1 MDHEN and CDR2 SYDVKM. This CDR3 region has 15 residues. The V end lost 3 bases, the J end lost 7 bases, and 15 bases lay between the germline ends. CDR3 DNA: TGTGCCAGCAGTTTGGTGGGCGGGGGTGGTGAAAAACTGTTTTTT. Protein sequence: CASSLVGGGGEKLFF.

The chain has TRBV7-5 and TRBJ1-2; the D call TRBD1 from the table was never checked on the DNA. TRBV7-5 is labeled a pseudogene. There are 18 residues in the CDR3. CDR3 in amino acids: CASVPADRRSLDNYGYTF. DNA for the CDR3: TGTGCCAGTGTTCCGGCCGACAGAAGAAGTCTTGATAACTATGGCTACACCTTC.

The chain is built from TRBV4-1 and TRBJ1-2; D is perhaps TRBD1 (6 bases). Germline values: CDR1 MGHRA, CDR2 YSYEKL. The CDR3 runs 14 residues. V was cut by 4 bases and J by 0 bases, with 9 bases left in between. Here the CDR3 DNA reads TGCGCCAGCAGCCTATGGACAGCTAACTATGGCTACACCTTC. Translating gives CASSLWTANYGYTF.

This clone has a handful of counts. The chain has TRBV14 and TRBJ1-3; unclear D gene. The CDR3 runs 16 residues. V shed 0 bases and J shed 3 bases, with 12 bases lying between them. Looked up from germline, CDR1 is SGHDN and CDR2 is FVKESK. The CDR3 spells CASSQDRGSLGNTIYF. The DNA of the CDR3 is TGTGCCAGCAGCCAAGATAGAGGGTCGCTTGGAAACACCATATATTTT.

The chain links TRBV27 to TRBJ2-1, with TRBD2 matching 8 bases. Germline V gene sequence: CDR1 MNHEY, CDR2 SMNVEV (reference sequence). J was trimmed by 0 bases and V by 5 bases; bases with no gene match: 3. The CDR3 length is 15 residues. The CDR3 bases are TGTGCCAGCAGTATAGCGGGGAGCTCCTACAATGAGCAGTTCTTC. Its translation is CASSIAGSSYNEQFF.

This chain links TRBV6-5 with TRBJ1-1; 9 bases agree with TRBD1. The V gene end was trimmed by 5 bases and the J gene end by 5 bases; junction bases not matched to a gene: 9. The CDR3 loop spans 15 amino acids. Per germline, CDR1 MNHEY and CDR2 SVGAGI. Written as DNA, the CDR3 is TGTGCCAGCAGTCCTTGGGACAGGGTGGAAACTGAAGCTTTCTTT. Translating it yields CASSPWDRVETEAFF.

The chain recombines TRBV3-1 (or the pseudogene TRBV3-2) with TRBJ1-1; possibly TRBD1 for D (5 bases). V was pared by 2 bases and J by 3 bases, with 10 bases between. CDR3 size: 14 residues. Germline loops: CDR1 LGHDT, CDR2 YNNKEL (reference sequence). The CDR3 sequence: CASSQRGGDTEAFF. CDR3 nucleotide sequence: TGTGCCAGCAGCCAAAGGGGTGGGGACACTGAAGCTTTCTTT.

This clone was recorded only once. The CDR3 DNA follows: TGTGCCATCAGCCGGACAGGGGGCAACACTGAAGCTTTCTTT. Its translation is CAISRTGGNTEAFF. The genes are TRBV10-3 and TRBJ1-1; TRBD1 agrees at 11 bases. There are 14 residues in the CDR3. V was pared by 6 bases and J by 2 bases, with 2 bases of the junction left unmatched. Germline CDR1 is ENHRY and CDR2 is SYGVKD.

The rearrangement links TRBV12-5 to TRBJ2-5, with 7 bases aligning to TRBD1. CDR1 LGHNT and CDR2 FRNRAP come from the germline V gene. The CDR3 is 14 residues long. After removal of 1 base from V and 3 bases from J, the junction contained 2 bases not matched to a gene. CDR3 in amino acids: CASGLGGQKETQYF. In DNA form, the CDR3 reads TGTGCTAGTGGTTTGGGGGGACAGAAAGAGACCCAGTACTTC. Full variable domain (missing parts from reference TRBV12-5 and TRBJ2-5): DARVTQTPRHKVTEMGQEVTMRCQPILGHNTVFWYRQTMMQGLELLAYFRNRAPLDDSGMPKDRFSAEMPDATLATLKIQPSEPRDSAVYFCASGLGGQKETQYFGPGTRLLVL.

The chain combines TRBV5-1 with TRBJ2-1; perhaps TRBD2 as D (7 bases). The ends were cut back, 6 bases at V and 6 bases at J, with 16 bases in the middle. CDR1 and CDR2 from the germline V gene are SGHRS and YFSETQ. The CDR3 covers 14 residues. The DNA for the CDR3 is TGCGCCAGCACGGGGGCGGGGGATGGCAATGAGCAGTTCTTC. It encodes CASTGAGDGNEQFF.

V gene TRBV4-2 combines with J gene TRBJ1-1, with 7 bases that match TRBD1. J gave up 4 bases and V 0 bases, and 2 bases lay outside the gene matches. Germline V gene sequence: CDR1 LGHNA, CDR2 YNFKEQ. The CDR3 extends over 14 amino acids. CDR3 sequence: CASSQDQGVTEAFF. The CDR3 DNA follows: TGTGCCAGCAGCCAAGATCAGGGGGTCACTGAAGCTTTCTTT.

CDR3 amino acids: CASSQLGGDYQETQYF. CDR3 nucleotide sequence: TGTGCCAGCAGCCAACTTGGGGGGGACTACCAAGAGACCCAGTACTTC. The genes are TRBV3-1 (or the pseudogene TRBV3-2) and TRBJ2-5; 7 nucleotides line up with TRBD2. Germline V CDR1 and CDR2: LGHDT, YNNKEL (reference sequence). Trimming took 2 bases from V and 0 from J; bases not matched to a gene: 6. This CDR3 comprises 16 residues.

CDR3 nucleotides: TGTGCCAGCTCACCCTTAACGGGACAGCTCCAATTAAGAAGCAATCAGCCCCAGCATTTT. As protein: CASSPLTGQLQLRSNQPQHF. The chain carries TRBV18 and TRBJ1-5; 7 positions agree with TRBD1. Germline V lookup: CDR1 KGHSH, CDR2 LQKENI. The CDR3 loop spans 20 amino acids. Trimming cost V 3 bases and J 1 base; bases outside gene matches: 18.